This record looks at one T cell receptor beta chain sequence and its context. The antigen is unknown. Clones were read by immunoSEQ multiplex PCR, and TCRdb kept only the in-frame ones, dropping some. The repertoire holds some 5,800 clones, with roughly four fifths as singletons. This entry is derived from a study of chemoradiotherapy in HPV16-positive cancers. Overall study: Functional T-cell assays on a couple of HPV16-positive patients' cells defined candidate HPV-specific clones and common TCR motifs.

Overall study findings and caveats: In HPV16-positive patients, HPV-responsive T-cell expansion tracked better recurrence-free survival.

Over chemoradiotherapy, repertoires were sampled more than once. Trimming cost V 5 bases and J 5 bases, with 10 bases left between them. The germline V gene encodes CDR1 SEHNR and CDR2 FQNEAQ (reference sequence). The CDR3 runs 13 residues. The genes are TRBV7-9 and TRBJ2-1; no firm D call. This receptor was taken from a human donor with HPV-associated anogenital cancer. Sample acquisition took place from a patient who underwent chemoradiotherapy. The CDR3 coding sequence is TGTGCCAGCAGCCCCCCAGGCAACAATGAGCAGTTCTTC. The encoded protein is CASSPPGNNEQFF.